Listed below are T cell receptor beta chains from one sample, sequenced in a study of blood T cell repertoires in COVID-19. The method was immunoSEQ multiplex PCR; TCRdb's version includes in-frame clones alone and lacks a portion of them. Altogether fewer than 300,000 clones are present, roughly four fifths being singletons, with the ten largest covering 9.4%. Sequenced: peripheral blood. The receptors shown here come from a woman in her fifties or sixties who had recovered from COVID-19. Both conserved end residues are part of each CDR3. Fields, in order: clone size, D gene, J gene, V gene, CDR3 protein, CDR3 DNA. D genes are given only for firm matches. Clone sizes are given selectively: once, few, many, or a class where the clone is expanded.

NA | TRBD1 | TRBJ2-3 | TRBV2 | CASTKLQGSTGDTQYF | TGTGCCAGCACAAAATTACAGGGGTCCACGGGAGATACGCAGTATTTT
NA | NA | TRBJ2-5 | TRBV7-2 | CASSLERAETQYF | TGTGCCAGCAGCTTAGAGAGGGCGGAGACCCAGTACTTC
NA | TRBD1 | TRBJ2-7 | TRBV28 | CASSPGDRDPYEQYF | TGTGCCAGCAGTCCTGGGGACAGGGATCCCTACGAGCAGTACTTC
NA | NA | TRBJ2-7 | TRBV6-2/TRBV6-3 | CASSYSGGENEQYF | TGTGCCAGCAGTTACTCAGGAGGTGAGAACGAGCAGTACTTC
NA | NA | TRBJ2-7 | TRBV24-1 | CATSDFGSGSRSYEQYF | TGTGCCACCAGTGATTTCGGCAGCGGGTCCCGCTCCTACGAGCAGTACTTC
NA | NA | TRBJ2-2 | TRBV5-1 | CASSLVQGNTGELFF | TGCGCCAGCAGCTTGGTCCAGGGAAACACCGGGGAGCTGTTTTTT
NA | NA | TRBJ1-1 | TRBV5-8 | CASATVGGRTEAFF | TGTGCCAGCGCCACAGTTGGAGGGAGAACTGAAGCTTTCTTT
NA | TRBD2 | TRBJ2-7 | TRBV5-1 | CASSRGTSGYEQYF | TGCGCCAGCAGCCGGGGGACTAGCGGCTACGAGCAGTACTTC
few | NA | TRBJ1-2 | TRBV4-3 | CASSQDPRVDYGYTF | TGCGCCAGCAGCCAAGACCCCAGGGTGGACTATGGCTACACCTTC
once | TRBD1 | TRBJ2-5 | TRBV10-3 | CAIRAGQGQETQYF | TGTGCCATCAGGGCGGGACAGGGTCAAGAGACCCAGTACTTC
NA | NA | TRBJ2-1 | TRBV18 | CASSQGGYNEQFF | TGTGCCAGCTCCCAAGGGGGCTACAATGAGCAGTTCTTC
few | TRBD2 | TRBJ2-1 | TRBV28 | CASSKGGRIGNEQFF | TGTGCCAGCAGTAAGGGCGGGAGGATCGGCAATGAGCAGTTCTTC
NA | NA | TRBJ2-1 | TRBV5-4 | CASSLEGVGEQFF | TGTGCCAGCAGCTTGGAAGGGGTAGGTGAGCAGTTCTTC
NA | NA | TRBJ1-6 | TRBV2 | CASSEWSQGKNSPLHF | TGTGCCAGCAGTGAATGGTCTCAGGGAAAGAATTCACCCCTCCACTTT
few | TRBD1 | TRBJ1-1 | TRBV4-1 | CASSQPTGKVTEAFF | TGCGCCAGCAGCCAACCGACAGGGAAAGTCACTGAAGCTTTCTTT
once | TRBD1 | TRBJ2-1 | TRBV19 | CASSNRDRGRRFF | TGTGCCAGTAGTAACCGGGACAGGGGGCGTCGGTTCTTC
NA | NA | TRBJ1-6 | TRBV19 | CASSLRGSGPLHF | TGTGCCAGTAGTCTCAGGGGATCCGGCCCCCTCCACTTT
NA | NA | TRBJ2-4 | TRBV11-2 | CASSLIRGAKNIQYF | TGTGCCAGCAGCTTAATTAGAGGGGCCAAAAACATTCAGTACTTC
NA | NA | TRBJ2-3 | TRBV10-3 | CAISESIAGAGDTQYF | TGTGCCATCAGTGAGTCGATTGCGGGGGCGGGAGATACGCAGTATTTT
NA | TRBD1 | TRBJ1-5 | TRBV28 | CASDTTGILRFSNQPQHF | TGTGCCAGCGATACGACAGGGATTTTAAGGTTCAGCAATCAGCCCCAGCATTTT
NA | NA | TRBJ1-5 | TRBV30 | CAWSVLRGSNQPQHF | TGTGCCTGGAGTGTATTGAGGGGGAGCAATCAGCCCCAGCATTTT
NA | NA | TRBJ1-4 | TRBV9 | CASSVGTRNEKLFF | TGTGCCAGCAGCGTAGGGACACGTAATGAAAAACTGTTTTTT
many | TRBD1 | TRBJ2-7 | TRBV2 | CASSRPGTGVSYEQYF | TGTGCCAGCAGTAGGCCCGGGACAGGGGTATCCTACGAGCAGTACTTC
NA | TRBD1 | TRBJ2-7 | TRBV28 | CASSFSGQAYEQYF | TGTGCCAGCAGTTTCTCGGGACAGGCCTACGAGCAGTACTTC
once | TRBD2 | TRBJ2-1 | TRBV5-4 | CASSWTSGGSYNEQFF | TGTGCCAGCAGCTGGACTAGCGGCGGCTCCTACAATGAGCAGTTCTTC
NA | TRBD1 | TRBJ2-1 | TRBV19 | CASSIPGQASYNEQFF | TGTGCCAGTAGTATACCCGGACAGGCCTCCTACAATGAGCAGTTCTTC
NA | TRBD1 | TRBJ1-4 | TRBV6-5 | CASSRTGKEKLFF | TGTGCCAGCAGTAGGACAGGGAAGGAAAAACTGTTTTTT
NA | NA | TRBJ1-5 | TRBV4-3 | CASSQDKGLGQPQHF | TGCGCCAGCAGCCAAGATAAGGGGTTGGGGCAGCCCCAGCATTTT
NA | TRBD1 | TRBJ2-2 | TRBV14 | CASNKGTDGMNTGELFF | TGTGCCAGCAACAAGGGGACAGACGGTATGAACACCGGGGAGCTGTTTTTT
NA | TRBD1 | TRBJ1-5 | TRBV19 | CASSPGTGGLIANQPQHF | TGTGCCAGTAGTCCCGGGACAGGGGGCTTAATAGCGAATCAGCCCCAGCATTTT
few | NA | TRBJ1-5 | TRBV7-9 | CASSLNEDQPQHF | TGTGCCAGCAGCTTAAATGAGGATCAGCCCCAGCATTTT
NA | TRBD1 | TRBJ1-1 | TRBV12-3/TRBV12-4 | CASSLAGQGRAFF | TGTGCCAGCAGTTTAGCGGGACAGGGAAGGGCTTTCTTT
NA | NA | TRBJ1-1 | TRBV18 | CASSPAGLDTEAFF | TGTGCCAGCTCACCTGCGGGATTGGACACTGAAGCTTTCTTT
once | NA | TRBJ2-3 | TRBV5-5 | CASSLAPGGGTDTQYF | TGTGCCAGCAGCTTGGCCCCGGGTGGTGGCACAGATACGCAGTATTTT
NA | NA | TRBJ1-5 | TRBV4-2 | CASSQDGGSLNQPQHF | TGTGCCAGCAGCCAAGATGGGGGGTCCCTCAATCAGCCCCAGCATTTT
NA | TRBD2 | TRBJ2-5 | TRBV27 | CASRGAGTSKTQYF | TGTGCCAGCAGAGGGGCCGGGACTAGCAAGACCCAGTACTTC
once | TRBD2 | TRBJ2-3 | TRBV4-2 | CASSQVAGMVTDTQYF | TGTGCCAGCAGCCAAGTAGCGGGAATGGTTACAGATACGCAGTATTTT
once | NA | TRBJ2-1 | TRBV6-2/TRBV6-3 | CASSLEPAANEQFF | TGTGCCAGCAGTTTGGAGCCAGCGGCGAATGAGCAGTTCTTC
NA | TRBD2 | TRBJ2-1 | TRBV5-1 | CASSLAAGTSGREQFF | TGCGCCAGCAGCTTGGCCGCCGGGACTAGCGGGAGGGAGCAGTTCTTC
NA | TRBD1 | TRBJ1-1 | TRBV19 | CASSTAGTGGHEAFF | TGTGCCAGTAGTACCGCCGGGACAGGGGGACATGAAGCTTTCTTT
NA | NA | TRBJ2-3 | TRBV9 | CASSVPASKGTQYF | TGTGCCAGCAGCGTCCCGGCTAGCAAGGGTACGCAGTATTTT
once | TRBD1 | TRBJ1-4 | TRBV19 | CASSPQGTGEKLFF | TGTGCCAGTAGTCCTCAGGGGACAGGCGAAAAACTGTTTTTT
NA | NA | TRBJ1-2 | TRBV5-3 | CARSLARRSDLNYGYTF | TGTGCCAGAAGCTTGGCTCGAAGGAGTGACCTAAACTATGGCTACACCTTC
NA | TRBD1 | TRBJ1-6 | TRBV19 | CASSPGQGNSPLHF | TGTGCCAGTAGTCCGGGACAGGGAAATTCACCCCTCCACTTT
NA | NA | TRBJ1-3 | TRBV3-1/TRBV3-2 | CASSQFVHRAPGNTIYF | TGTGCCAGCAGCCAATTTGTCCACAGGGCCCCTGGAAACACCATATATTTT
NA | NA | TRBJ2-1 | TRBV15 | CATSRDEPGSYNEQFF | TGTGCCACCAGCAGAGATGAGCCAGGTTCGTACAATGAGCAGTTCTTC
NA | NA | TRBJ1-1 | TRBV21-1 | CASSKKPQRERNTEAFF | TGTGCCAGCAGCAAAAAACCCCAGAGGGAACGAAACACTGAAGCTTTCTTT
NA | NA | TRBJ1-4 | TRBV28 | CASSRSVEAEKLFF | TGTGCCAGCAGCCGATCAGTGGAGGCCGAAAAACTGTTTTTT
NA | TRBD1 | TRBJ1-1 | TRBV18 | CASLGDRANTEAFF | TGTGCCAGCCTCGGGGACAGGGCGAACACTGAAGCTTTCTTT
NA | TRBD1 | TRBJ1-6 | TRBV28 | CASSTPGGLSDSPLHF | TGTGCCAGCAGCACCCCAGGGGGCCTCTCGGATTCACCCCTCCACTTT
NA | NA | TRBJ2-5 | TRBV30 | CAWSPTSETQYF | TGTGCCTGGAGTCCTACTAGTGAGACCCAGTACTTC
few | NA | TRBJ1-2 | TRBV5-8 | CASSLVVGRGNYGYTF | TGTGCCAGCAGCTTGGTCGTCGGCAGGGGAAACTATGGCTACACCTTC